This T cell receptor (beta chain) was documented in a study of CD8 T cells in ankylosing spondylitis. TCRdb recomputed calls from the 5' RACE reads with MiXCR, one row per CDR3 protein. The repertoire holds 250,000 to 300,000 distinct CDR3 sequences, with 15% to 25% as singletons. V lost 6 bases to trimming and J lost 1 base; unmatched junction nucleotides: 11. The germline V gene has CDR1 DFQATT and CDR2 SNEGSKA (reference sequence). This CDR3 region has 16 residues. This chain uses TRBV20-1 with TRBJ2-3; 9 bases line up with TRBD1. The sample consisted of blood, either unsorted or a sorted T cell fraction (not recorded which). The receptor comes from a male donor with ankylosing spondylitis or in good health (not recorded which). CDR3 amino acids: CSATGSRDRGTDTQYF. CDR3 in DNA: TGCAGTGCCACCGGGAGTAGGGACAGGGGCACAGATACGCAGTATTTT.